Each of the 28 T cell receptor beta chains below was sequenced from the same sample in a study of T cell responses to AZD1222 COVID-19 vaccine. TCRdb keeps only in-frame clones here, not all; method: immunoSEQ multiplex PCR. The sample has some 250,000 clones, roughly 93% seen once. The specimen was peripheral blood, collected 28 days after the second AZD1222 dose. These receptors were obtained from an adult who received the AZD1222 COVID-19 vaccine.

The rearrangement links TRBV2 to TRBJ2-1, with D tentatively TRBD1 (6 bases). The V gene lost 4 bases and the J gene lost 6 bases, with 16 bases spanning the gap. The CDR3 spans 15 residues. Germline V gives CDR1 SNHLY, CDR2 FYNNEI. In nucleotides, the CDR3 is TGTGCCAGCAGTGGAGGGGGACCTGTTGGCAATGAGCAGTTCTTC. Its translation: CASSGGGPVGNEQFF.

The chain employs TRBV5-5 and TRBJ2-7; D is perhaps TRBD1 (6 bases). The CDR3 consists of 14 residues. The germline CDR1 and CDR2 sequences are SGHKS and YYEKEE (reference sequence). V lost 4 bases to trimming and J lost 1 base, with 12 bases between them. As DNA, the CDR3 is TGTGCCAGCAGCCCCGGGACACCTTCCTACGAGCAGTACTTC. Its translation: CASSPGTPSYEQYF.

The genes are TRBV7-2 and TRBJ1-4, with a tentative D call TRBD1 (5 bases). This CDR3 comprises 15 residues. The V end was cut by 5 bases, the J end by 6 bases, with 16 bases between. Per the germline V gene, CDR1 is SGHTA and CDR2 is FQGNSA. The CDR3 reads CASSPSQGGDEKLFF. Here the CDR3 DNA reads TGTGCCAGCAGCCCCAGTCAGGGTGGAGATGAAAAACTGTTTTTT.

This clone was picked up a small number of times. The chain combines TRBV6-6 with TRBJ2-7; D uncertain. The CDR3 is made up of 13 amino acids. Looked up from germline, CDR1 is MNHNY and CDR2 is SVGAGI (reference sequence). V gave up 9 bases and J gave up 3 bases, with 15 bases separating them. CDR3 loop: CASQVWSSYEQYF. The CDR3 bases are TGTGCCAGTCAAGTCTGGTCTAGCTACGAGCAGTACTTC.

This clone appeared a single time. The rearrangement joins TRBV27 to TRBJ1-5; 7 nucleotides line up with TRBD1. This CDR3 contains 15 residues. Germline V gene sequence: CDR1 MNHEY, CDR2 SMNVEV (reference sequence). Germline trimming cut 0 bases from V and 4 bases from J; bases unmatched to any gene: 3. The CDR3 DNA is TGTGCCAGCAGTTTATCGATACAGGGGAATCAGCCCCAGCATTTT. The encoded protein is CASSLSIQGNQPQHF.

The V call is TRBV28, the J call TRBJ2-1; 11 bases fit TRBD1. This CDR3 region has 15 residues. V lost 6 bases and J lost 6; bases outside the gene matches: 7. CDR1 and CDR2 from the germline V gene are MDHEN and SYDVKM. This CDR3 is CASRGRTGGFNEQFF. DNA of the CDR3: TGTGCCAGCAGGGGTCGGACAGGGGGCTTCAATGAGCAGTTCTTC.

This clone occurred a few times. The chain couples TRBV28 to TRBJ1-1; D is undetermined. CDR1 is MDHEN and CDR2 is SYDVKM in the germline V gene. The CDR3 is 13 residues long. V lost 5 bases and J 4 bases, leaving 11 bases between the germline ends. The CDR3: CASSPYSATEAFF. For the CDR3, the DNA is TGTGCCAGCAGTCCCTACTCTGCCACTGAAGCTTTCTTT.

A single count supports this clone. This chain joins TRBV7-6 and TRBJ2-2, with D perhaps TRBD1 (6 bases). V lost 5 bases and J 6 bases, leaving 16 bases between the germline ends. There are 15 residues in the CDR3. Germline V lookup: CDR1 SGHVS, CDR2 FNYEAQ. CDR3 protein: CASSPPGAPAGELFF. CDR3 nucleotide sequence: TGTGCCAGCAGCCCGCCAGGGGCCCCGGCCGGGGAGCTGTTTTTT.

The genes are TRBV9 and TRBJ1-3, with D unresolved. The CDR3 length is 16 residues. In germline, CDR1 is SGDLS, CDR2 YYNGEE. V was trimmed by 0 bases and J by 4 bases, leaving 14 bases between them. The CDR3 loop is CASSVDPSRGGNTIYF. CDR3 nucleotides: TGTGCCAGCAGCGTAGATCCCTCACGTGGAGGAAACACCATATATTTT.

For the CDR3, the DNA is TGTGCCAGCTCACCACCGGCAGGGGGAAGGAGCGAGCAGTACTTC. It specifies CASSPPAGGRSEQYF. This chain joins TRBV18 and TRBJ2-7; TRBD1 matches 7 bases. This CDR3 has 15 residues. V shed 0 bases and J 6 bases; nucleotides not matched to a gene: 8. Per the germline V gene, CDR1 is KGHSH and CDR2 is LQKENI.

The rearrangement uses TRBV14 and TRBJ1-1; 8 nucleotides match TRBD1. J gave up 0 bases and V 4 bases, and 10 bases lay outside the gene matches. Looked up from germline, CDR1 is SGHDN and CDR2 is FVKESK. The CDR3 totals 17 residues. This CDR3 reads CASSPGTGRGVNTEAFF. CDR3 DNA sequence: TGTGCCAGCAGCCCCGGGACAGGCAGGGGAGTGAACACTGAAGCTTTCTTT.

The chain couples TRBV29-1 to TRBJ1-3; D gene unclear. CDR3 size: 14 residues. With 0 bases removed from V and 2 bases from J, the gap between germline ends came to 8 bases. The germline CDR1 and CDR2 sequences are SQVTM and ANQGSEA. The CDR3 here is CSVEDDIPGNTIYF. The CDR3 region has the DNA TGCAGCGTTGAAGATGACATTCCTGGAAACACCATATATTTT.

The V and J genes are TRBV28 and TRBJ2-5, with D hard to call. Trimming removed 2 bases at V and 4 bases at J, with 11 bases between. Per the germline V gene, CDR1 is MDHEN and CDR2 is SYDVKM. The CDR3 runs to 14 residues. The CDR3 loop is CASSLVGSGETQYF. DNA of the CDR3: TGTGCCAGCAGTTTAGTTGGCAGTGGAGAGACCCAGTACTTC.

CDR3 nucleotides: TGTGCCAGCAGCTTGTGTTTCCAGTACTTC. Translation: CASSLCFQYF. The chain carries TRBV5-6 and TRBJ2-5; unclear D gene. There are 10 residues in the CDR3. The germline V gene has CDR1 SGHDT and CDR2 YYEEEE. V lost 1 base and J 10 bases, leaving 5 bases between the germline ends. Using reference TRBV5-6 and TRBJ2-5 for the parts outside the CDR3, the full variable domain is DAGVTQSPTHLIKTRGQQVTLRCSPKSGHDTVSWYQQALGQGPQFIFQYYEEEERQRGNFPDRFSGHQFPNYSSELNVNALLLGDSALYLCASSLCFQYFGPGTRLLVL.

This clone was seen more than once but under ten times. The chain has TRBV7-3 and TRBJ2-1; 8 nucleotides line up with TRBD2. The V segment lost 4 bases and the J segment 4 bases; nucleotides outside the gene matches: 9. Germline CDR1 reads SGHTA; CDR2 reads FQGTGA. CDR3 length: 16 amino acids. CDR3 amino acids: CASSSPPSGLYNEQFF. In DNA, the CDR3 is TGTGCCAGCAGCTCCCCCCCTAGCGGGCTTTACAATGAGCAGTTCTTC.

The J gene is TRBJ2-7, the V gene TRBV2; the match to TRBD1 covers 12 bases. This CDR3 spans 16 amino acids. V lost 4 bases to trimming and J lost 4 bases; unmatched junction nucleotides: 8. CDR1 and CDR2 from the germline V gene are SNHLY and FYNNEI. The CDR3 DNA follows: TGTGCCAGCAGTGGAATAGGGACAGGGGGCGCGTACGAGCAGTACTTC. Its protein product is CASSGIGTGGAYEQYF.

This sequence joins TRBV3-1 (or the pseudogene TRBV3-2) and TRBJ2-1; tentative D call: TRBD2 (5 bases). This CDR3 has 15 residues. Germline V gene lookup returns CDR1 LGHDT and CDR2 YNNKEL (reference sequence). Trimming shortened V by 3 bases and J by 0 bases, and 9 bases separated the two germline ends. DNA of the CDR3: TGTGCCAGCAGCCAGGGGAGAAGCTCCTACAATGAGCAGTTCTTC. As protein: CASSQGRSSYNEQFF.

Details on this clone: The junction and the germline gene differ at one end; a read error may be behind it. The chain joins TRBV20-1 to TRBJ2-7; 7 positions match TRBD2. The CDR3 spans 11 residues. Per the germline V gene, CDR1 is DFQATT and CDR2 is SNEGSKA (reference sequence). The CDR3 spells CSVSSGKVRNF. The CDR3 DNA follows: TGCAGTGTGTCCAGCGGGAAGGTCAGGAACTTC.

As to this clone: At one boundary the junction diverges from the germline segment, which might be a read error. J is TRBJ1-4 and V is TRBV6-5; D uncertain. Germline V gene data show CDR1 as MNHEY and CDR2 as SVGAGI. This CDR3 is 13 amino acids long. The CDR3 protein is CASSTRAGERLFF. The CDR3 nucleotides are TGTGCCAGCAGTACTCGGGCCGGGGAAAGACTGTTTTTT.

The V and J genes are TRBV24-1 and TRBJ1-1; D not resolved. Trimming removed 7 bases from V and 3 bases from J, with 14 bases in between. CDR3 length: 14 residues. Germline V lookup: CDR1 KGHDR, CDR2 SFDVKD. The CDR3 protein is CATRSGVGDTEAFF. The CDR3 nucleotides read TGTGCCACCAGGAGCGGGGTCGGGGACACTGAAGCTTTCTTT.

A single count supports this clone. The junction shows a germline mismatch at one end, possibly a read error. The chain is built from TRBV15 and TRBJ2-3; D possibly corresponds to TRBD2 (6 bases). Germline CDR1 is LNHNV and CDR2 is YYDKDF (reference sequence). The CDR3 is 15 amino acids. The CDR3 sequence: CATSRDGTEPSLSHF. In nucleotides, the CDR3 is TGTGCCACCAGCAGAGACGGGACTGAACCCTCTCTCAGTCATTTT. Supplemented by reference TRBV15 and TRBJ2-3, the full variable domain reads DAMVIQNPRYQVTQFGKPVTLSCSQTLNHNVMYWYQQKSSQAPKLLFHYYDKDFNNEADTPDNFQSRRPNTSFCFLDIRSPGLGDTAMYLCATSRDGTEPSLSHFGPGTRLTVL.

This chain uses TRBV10-3 with TRBJ2-3, with 7 bases identical to TRBD2. There are 13 residues in the CDR3. Germline-derived CDR1 and CDR2 are ENHRY and SYGVKD. Trimming at V came to 6 bases and at J to 6 bases, leaving 6 bases not matched to a gene. CDR3 sequence reads: CAIRSGREDTQYF. In DNA form, the CDR3 reads TGTGCCATCAGATCAGGGAGGGAGGATACGCAGTATTTT.

The V and J genes are TRBV6-2 or TRBV6-3 and TRBJ2-3; D is possibly TRBD1 or TRBD2 (5 bases each). The V gene's germline CDR1 is MNHEY and CDR2 SVGEGT. Trimming took off 6 bases at V and 0 bases at J, with 16 bases between the two ends. The CDR3 runs 16 residues. The CDR3 bases are TGTGCCAGCAGCCCCCGATGGGGGAGCAGCACAGATACGCAGTATTTT. Its translation is CASSPRWGSSTDTQYF.

The chain links TRBV9 to TRBJ2-5; D is ambiguous. CDR3 length: 15 amino acids. Germline V gives CDR1 SGDLS, CDR2 YYNGEE. The germline V and J ends were trimmed by 0 bases and 2 bases, with 11 bases remaining between them. The CDR3 DNA is TGTGCCAGCAGCGTAGGAAGCTACATTCAAGAGACCCAGTACTTC. Translation: CASSVGSYIQETQYF.

The genes are TRBV28 and TRBJ2-2, with D unresolved. The ends were cut back, 2 bases at V and 6 bases at J, with 1 base in the middle. Germline loops: CDR1 MDHEN, CDR2 SYDVKM. The CDR3 loop spans 11 amino acids. The chain's CDR3 is CASSLAGELFF. The CDR3 region has the DNA TGTGCCAGCAGTTTAGCCGGGGAGCTGTTTTTT.

The chain couples TRBV7-2 to TRBJ2-5, with D perhaps TRBD1 (5 bases). V dropped 4 bases and J dropped 3 bases, with 6 bases sitting between them. The germline gives CDR1 SGHTA, CDR2 FQGNSA. The CDR3 runs 12 residues. The CDR3 region has the DNA TGTGCCAGCAGCTCGACAGAAGAGACCCAGTACTTC. This translates into CASSSTEETQYF.

This rearrangement joins TRBV6-5 to TRBJ2-7; the match to TRBD2 covers 9 bases. V trimming: 2 bases; J trimming: 5 bases; junction bases outside the gene matches: 10. The V gene's germline CDR1 is MNHEY and CDR2 SVGAGI. CDR3 size: 16 residues. The CDR3 DNA sequence: TGTGCCAGCAGTTACGGAGGGCTAGCGGGAAGCGACGAGCAGTACTTC. It encodes CASSYGGLAGSDEQYF.

This chain uses TRBV5-1 with TRBJ1-4, with D possibly being TRBD1 (5 bases). V was shortened by 2 bases and J by 5 bases, with 16 bases between the two germline ends. Germline V gives CDR1 SGHRS, CDR2 YFSETQ. The CDR3 consists of 16 residues. The CDR3 DNA reads as TGCGCCAGCAGCTTAGGGATGAGGGGCCAGAATGAAAAACTGTTTTTT. As protein: CASSLGMRGQNEKLFF.